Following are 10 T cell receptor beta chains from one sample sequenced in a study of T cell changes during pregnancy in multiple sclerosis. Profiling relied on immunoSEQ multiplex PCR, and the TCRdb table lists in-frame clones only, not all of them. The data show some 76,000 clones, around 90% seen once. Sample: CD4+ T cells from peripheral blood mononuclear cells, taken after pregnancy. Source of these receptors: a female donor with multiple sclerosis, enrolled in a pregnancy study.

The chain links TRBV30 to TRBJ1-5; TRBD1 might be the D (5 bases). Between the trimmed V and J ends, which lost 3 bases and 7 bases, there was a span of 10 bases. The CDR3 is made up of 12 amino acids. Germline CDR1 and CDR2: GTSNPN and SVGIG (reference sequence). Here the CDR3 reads CAWSRGEQPQHF. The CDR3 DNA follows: TGTGCCTGGAGCCGGGGGGAGCAGCCCCAGCATTTT.

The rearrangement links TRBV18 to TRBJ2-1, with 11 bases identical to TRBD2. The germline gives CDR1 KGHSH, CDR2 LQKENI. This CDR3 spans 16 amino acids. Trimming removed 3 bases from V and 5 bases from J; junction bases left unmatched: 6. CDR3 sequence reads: CASSPSTSGVNNEQFF. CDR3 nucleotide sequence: TGTGCCAGCTCACCTTCGACTAGCGGGGTTAACAATGAGCAGTTCTTC.

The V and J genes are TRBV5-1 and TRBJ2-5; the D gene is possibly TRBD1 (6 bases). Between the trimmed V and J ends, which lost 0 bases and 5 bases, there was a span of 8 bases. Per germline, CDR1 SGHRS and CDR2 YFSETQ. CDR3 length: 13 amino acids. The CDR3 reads CASSLEGGETQYF. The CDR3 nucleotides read TGCGCCAGCAGCTTGGAAGGGGGTGAGACCCAGTACTTC.

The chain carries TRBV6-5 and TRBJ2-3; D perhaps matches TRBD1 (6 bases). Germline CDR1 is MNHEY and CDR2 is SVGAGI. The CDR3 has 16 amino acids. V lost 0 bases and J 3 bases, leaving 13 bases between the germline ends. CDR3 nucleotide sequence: TGTGCCAGCAGTTACTCGAACAGGGTTATAACAGATACGCAGTATTTT. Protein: CASSYSNRVITDTQYF.

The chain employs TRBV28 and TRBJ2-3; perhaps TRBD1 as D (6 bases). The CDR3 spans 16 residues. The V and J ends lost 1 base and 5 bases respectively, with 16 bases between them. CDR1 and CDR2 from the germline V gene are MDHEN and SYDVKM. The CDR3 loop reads CASSLYRQGIGDTQYF. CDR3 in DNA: TGTGCCAGCAGTTTATATCGGCAGGGGATAGGAGATACGCAGTATTTT.

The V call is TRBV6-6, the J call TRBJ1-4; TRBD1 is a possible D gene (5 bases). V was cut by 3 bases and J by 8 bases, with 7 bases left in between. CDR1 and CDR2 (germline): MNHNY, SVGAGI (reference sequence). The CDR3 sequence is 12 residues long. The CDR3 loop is CASSYDREKLFF. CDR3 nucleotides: TGTGCCAGCAGTTATGACAGAGAAAAACTGTTTTTT.

CDR3 loop: CASSFRDTDTQYF. CDR3 nucleotide sequence: TGCGCCAGCAGCTTCCGGGACACAGATACGCAGTATTTT. The genes are TRBV5-1 and TRBJ2-3; perhaps TRBD2 as D (5 bases). Germline lookup yields CDR1 SGHRS and CDR2 YFSETQ. The CDR3 totals 13 residues. Trimming removed 2 bases from V and 2 bases from J, with 6 bases in between.

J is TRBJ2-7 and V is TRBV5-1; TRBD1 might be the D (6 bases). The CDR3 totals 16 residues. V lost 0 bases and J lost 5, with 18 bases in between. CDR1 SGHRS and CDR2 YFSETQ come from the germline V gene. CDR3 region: CASSLAAPGALNEQYF. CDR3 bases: TGCGCCAGCAGCTTGGCCGCCCCAGGGGCGCTGAACGAGCAGTACTTC. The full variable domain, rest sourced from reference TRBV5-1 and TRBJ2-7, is KAGVTQTPRYLIKTRGQQVTLSCSPISGHRSVSWYQQTPGQGLQFLFEYFSETQRNKGNFPGRFSGRQFSNSRSEMNVSTLELGDSALYLCASSLAAPGALNEQYFGPGTRLTVT.

CDR3 protein: CASSVAGAYNEQFF. DNA of the CDR3: TGTGCCAGCAGCGTAGCGGGAGCCTACAATGAGCAGTTCTTC. The chain combines TRBV5-6 with TRBJ2-1; 9 nucleotides line up with TRBD2. Germline V gene sequence: CDR1 SGHDT, CDR2 YYEEEE. The trim removed 4 bases at V and 2 bases at J, leaving 1 base unmatched. The CDR3 covers 14 residues. The full variable domain, its missing parts supplied by reference TRBV5-6 and TRBJ2-1, is DAGVTQSPTHLIKTRGQQVTLRCSPKSGHDTVSWYQQALGQGPQFIFQYYEEEERQRGNFPDRFSGHQFPNYSSELNVNALLLGDSALYLCASSVAGAYNEQFFGPGTRLTVL.

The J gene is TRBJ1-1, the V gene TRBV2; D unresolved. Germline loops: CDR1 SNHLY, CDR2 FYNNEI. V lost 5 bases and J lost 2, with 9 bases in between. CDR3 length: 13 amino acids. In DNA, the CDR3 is TGTGCCAGCAGTCTTGACAAAAACACTGAAGCTTTCTTT. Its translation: CASSLDKNTEAFF.